The clone carrying this T cell receptor beta chain has just one count. The sample belongs to a study of blood T cell repertoires in COVID-19. On the study more broadly: COVID-19 samples from acute and convalescent phases originated in the United States, Italy and Spain. PBMCs, B-cell-depleted T cells, or T cells were the source of the cDNA or gDNA that made up the material.

Authors' processing steps: Estimates of nucleated cell counts were drawn from the amplification of reference gene primers. Repertoires were generated with immunoSEQ multiplex PCR, while TCRdb's copy carries only in-frame clones and drops some. That table furnishes V, J and clone size, whereas the DNA furnished D and trimming. The table lists over 600,000 clones, about nine tenths of them singletons. Germline loops: CDR1 SNHLY, CDR2 FYNNEI. Between the trimmed V and J ends, which lost 7 bases and 4 bases, there was a span of 10 bases. The CDR3 runs 12 residues. The source of this sequence is a woman under 30 with acute or convalescent COVID-19. The sample comprised peripheral blood. The rearrangement uses TRBV2 and TRBJ1-2, with a possible D match to TRBD1 (5 bases). CDR3 residues: CASTRDGYGYTF. The CDR3, as DNA: TGTGCCAGCACGCGGGACGGCTATGGCTACACCTTC.